This T cell receptor (beta chain) was profiled in a study of blood T cell repertoires in COVID-19. Overall study context: Samples representing acute and convalescent COVID-19 were sourced from the United States, Italy and Spain. PBMCs, B-cell-depleted T cells, or T cells were the source of the cDNA or gDNA that made up the material.

Original processing notes: Estimation of nucleated cell counts relied on the amplification of reference gene primers. Measured with immunoSEQ multiplex PCR; TCRdb has only the in-frame clones, and not every one. Clone size and V and J calls were adopted from that table, with D and trimming inferred from the DNA. Here the sample spans 65,000 to 70,000 clones, 93% being singletons. Germline CDR1 SGHKS, CDR2 YYEKEE (reference sequence). Trimming left V 0 bases short and J 0 bases short, with 6 bases between. The CDR3 sequence is 14 residues long. Sequenced input: peripheral blood. The chain combines TRBV5-5 with TRBJ2-5; no clear D. This TCR came from a man in his sixties or seventies with active COVID-19. The CDR3 DNA sequence: TGTGCCAGCAGCTTGGAGTGGCACCAAGAGACCCAGTACTTC. This encodes CASSLEWHQETQYF.